The clone carrying this T cell receptor (beta chain) was detected ten times or more. Its specificity is unknown. This sample is part of a study of breast tumors, draining lymph nodes, adjacent tissues. Findings and limits, study-wide: Tumor T cell lymph node origin was a supported hypothesis, not proven. Tumor and nontumor repertoires were significantly more similar in luminal-like than in basal-like breast cancer. Data fit most tumor T cells coming from lymph node, expanding in tumor. Compared with lymph nodes, tumors were less diverse; compared with nontumor tissue, more.

TCRdb passed the multiplex PCR reads through MiXCR, listing each CDR3 protein once. Found here are fewer than 200,000 distinct CDR3 sequences, 30% to 35% of them singletons; the top ten hold about 4.5%. CDR1 is SEHNR and CDR2 is FQNEAQ in the germline V gene (reference sequence). The V and J ends lost 5 bases and 3 bases respectively, with 8 bases between them. The CDR3 loop spans 12 amino acids. Breast cancer patients provided tissue from their axillary draining lymph nodes. V gene TRBV7-9 combines with J gene TRBJ2-7, with D hard to call. The receptor comes from a female donor with breast cancer. Some clones in this sample may be carry-over from other donors' samples. Material: axillary lymph node tissue. The CDR3 loop reads CASSPGNYEQYF. The CDR3 DNA is TGTGCCAGCAGCCCGGGCAACTACGAGCAGTACTTC.